This T cell receptor (beta chain) comes out of a study of cytomegalovirus exposure and HLA in healthy donors. Study-wide results and limits: Later work showed greater clonal expansion in HLA-associated TCR beta chains than in equally common others. A later analysis found TCR association rates differed by HLA locus, highest for DRB1 and lowest for HLA-C. Later analysis suggested links between common viral pathogens and several top significant clusters. Most TCRs appeared rarely, but some public TCRs recurred in many donors.

This clone was picked up one time. Its antigen is still unknown. Amplification used 60 Vbeta primers and 13 Jbeta primers. Assay used: immunoSEQ multiplex PCR; TCRdb lists only in-frame clones, some missing. This repertoire shows roughly 200,000 clones, roughly four fifths found once; its top ten account for 1.6%. The germline V gene has CDR1 SGHNT and CDR2 YYREEE (reference sequence). The trim removed 4 bases at V and 6 bases at J, leaving 0 bases unmatched. This CDR3 contains 14 residues. Sequenced input: PBMCs. The source is a man aged 50 to 60 in good health and CMV-seronegative. The rearrangement joins TRBV5-4 to TRBJ2-1, with 14 bases aligning to TRBD2. The CDR3 region is CASSGTSGGNEQFF. The CDR3 DNA sequence: TGTGCCAGCAGCGGGACTAGCGGGGGCAATGAGCAGTTCTTC.